These 18 T cell receptor beta chains came from one sample sequenced in a study of post-analysis software for immune sequencing data. The study, taken as a whole, reports: Higher frequency in patients than in controls was seen for about five TRBV segments, with TRBV5-6, TRBV5-1 and TRBV20-1 among them.

No antigens are known for them. cDNA libraries for TCR beta contained unique molecular identifiers. TCRdb reanalysed the PCR reads using MiXCR and keeps one entry per CDR3 protein. The sample shows 450,000 to 700,000 distinct CDR3 sequences, about 40% of them seen only once. The source material was blood. These receptors were collected from a girl under 18 with multiple sclerosis.

The rearrangement uses TRBV12-3 or TRBV12-4 and TRBJ2-3; 10 nucleotides agree with TRBD2. V lost 6 bases and J lost 2; bases outside the gene matches: 5. The CDR3 is 15 residues long. CDR3 region: CASSLSGGITDTQYF. CDR3 in DNA: TGTGCCAGCAGCCTTAGCGGGGGGATCACAGATACGCAGTATTTT.

This chain uses TRBV25-1 with TRBJ1-2, with D possibly matching TRBD1 (5 bases). The V gene's germline CDR1 is MGHDK and CDR2 SYGVNS. CDR3 length: 13 amino acids. The V gene lost 1 base and the J gene lost 5 bases, with 8 bases spanning the gap. The CDR3 nucleotides are TGTGCCAGCAGTGAATCGAGACAGTATGGCTACACCTTC. Its translation is CASSESRQYGYTF.

The chain recombines TRBV12-3 or TRBV12-4 with TRBJ2-4; tentatively, D is TRBD2 (6 bases). V dropped 3 bases and J dropped 8 bases, with 20 bases sitting between them. The CDR3 extends over 16 amino acids. The CDR3 nucleotides are TGTGCCAGCAGTTTTGTGGGAGGCCCAGGGTGGGACATTCAGTACTTC. Translation gives CASSFVGGPGWDIQYF.

CDR3 in amino acids: CSARETGGTGGNQPQHF. CDR3 DNA sequence: TGCAGTGCTAGAGAGACCGGTGGGACAGGGGGCAATCAGCCCCAGCATTTT. The chain links TRBV20-1 to TRBJ1-5, with 10 bases fitting TRBD1. Unmatched junction bases numbered 7, after V lost 0 bases and J lost 2 bases. Germline V gene lookup returns CDR1 DFQATT and CDR2 SNEGSKA (reference sequence). The CDR3 extends over 17 amino acids.

The chain couples TRBV10-3 to TRBJ2-7; 9 bases fit TRBD1. CDR1 is ENHRY and CDR2 is SYGVKD in the germline V gene. The V gene end was trimmed by 4 bases and the J gene end by 0 bases; junction bases not matched to a gene: 7. The CDR3 extends over 16 amino acids. The DNA of the CDR3 is TGTGCCATCAGTGCCACCGGGACAGGGAGCTCCTACGAGCAGTACTTC. Amino acids: CAISATGTGSSYEQYF.

This clonotype has just a few counts. This CDR3 reads CASSEVQGAVSPLHF. CDR3 in DNA: TGTGCCAGCAGTGAAGTCCAGGGGGCAGTTTCACCCCTCCACTTT. The rearrangement uses TRBV6-1 and TRBJ1-6, with 8 bases lining up with TRBD1. The CDR3 extends over 15 amino acids. Per germline, CDR1 MNHNS and CDR2 SASEGT. With 1 base clipped from V and 9 bases from J, the junction kept 5 bases outside the gene matches.

This clonotype was observed a few times. The V gene is TRBV29-1, the J gene TRBJ2-1; 12 nucleotides align to TRBD2. Germline values: CDR1 SQVTM, CDR2 ANQGSEA. The CDR3 has 13 amino acids. The J segment lost 9 bases and the V segment lost 4 bases, leaving 4 bases of the junction unmatched. CDR3 protein: CSVGLAGEREQFF. Here the CDR3 DNA reads TGCAGCGTTGGACTAGCGGGAGAGCGTGAGCAGTTCTTC.

The rearrangement uses TRBV28 and TRBJ2-1, with 10 positions matching TRBD2. CDR1 and CDR2 from the germline V gene are MDHEN and SYDVKM. The CDR3 contains 16 residues. With V trimmed by 2 bases and J by 1 base, 2 bases remained unmatched. This chain's CDR3 is CASSLLAGESYNEQFF. The CDR3 DNA is TGTGCCAGCAGTTTACTAGCGGGAGAATCCTACAATGAGCAGTTCTTC.

The chain recombines TRBV5-1 with TRBJ2-7; D is tentatively TRBD1 or TRBD2 (5 bases each). Germline V gives CDR1 SGHRS, CDR2 YFSETQ. This CDR3 is built from 15 residues. The V gene lost 0 bases and the J gene lost 3 bases, with 13 bases spanning the gap. CDR3 in amino acids: CASSLVGTDIYEQYF. CDR3 sequence (DNA): TGCGCCAGCAGCTTGGTCGGGACGGATATCTACGAGCAGTACTTC.

Here the CDR3 reads CASSQGQTKTEAFF. The CDR3 DNA reads as TGTGCCAGCAGCCAGGGACAGACGAAAACTGAAGCTTTCTTT. The rearrangement joins TRBV7-9 to TRBJ1-1; 7 positions agree with TRBD1. The CDR3 spans 14 residues. V dropped 5 bases and J dropped 5; count of bases not matched to a gene: 8. Germline assignment: CDR1 SEHNR and CDR2 FQNEAQ (reference sequence).

The chain carries TRBV7-3 and TRBJ1-4; D unresolved. Per germline, CDR1 SGHTA and CDR2 FQGTGA. Trimming shortened V by 7 bases and J by 8 bases, and 8 bases separated the two germline ends. This CDR3 contains 11 residues. The CDR3 nucleotides read TGTGCCAGCACCATGGGCGAAAAACTGTTTTTT. Its protein product is CASTMGEKLFF.

This clonotype occurred a few times. The V call is TRBV4-1, the J call TRBJ1-2; D call uncertain. CDR3 length: 16 residues. Looked up from germline, CDR1 is MGHRA and CDR2 is YSYEKL. The V gene lost 0 bases and the J gene lost 8 bases, with 19 bases spanning the gap. In DNA form, the CDR3 reads TGCGCCAGCAGCCAAGAGCCCCGGCCCATCATCGGGGGCTACACCTTC. Translation: CASSQEPRPIIGGYTF.

The chain combines TRBV5-1 with TRBJ2-3; the match to TRBD2 covers 10 bases. Germline loops: CDR1 SGHRS, CDR2 YFSETQ. The CDR3 runs to 16 residues. The V and J ends lost 1 base and 5 bases, in that order; junction bases with no gene match: 7. The CDR3 loop is CASSLTTSGEVDTQYF. For the CDR3, the DNA is TGCGCCAGCAGCTTGACCACTAGCGGGGAAGTAGATACGCAGTATTTT.

The CDR3 is CASSVGQGVGYTF. The CDR3 DNA follows: TGTGCCAGCAGCGTAGGACAGGGAGTCGGCTACACCTTC. This sequence joins TRBV7-3 and TRBJ1-2; 8 positions agree with TRBD1. The CDR3 runs to 13 residues. Losses at the gene ends were 5 bases for V and 8 bases for J; bases not matched to a gene: 7. Germline V gene sequence: CDR1 SGHTA, CDR2 FQGTGA.

The chain recombines TRBV6-2 or TRBV6-3 with TRBJ1-5, with a tentative D call TRBD1 (5 bases). The CDR3 covers 17 residues. The V and J ends lost 1 base and 4 bases respectively, with 17 bases between them. CDR1 is MNHEY and CDR2 is SVGEGT in the germline V gene. The CDR3 DNA follows: TGTGCCAGCAGTTACTTCTTCGGGGGAGGGTCAAATCAGCCCCAGCATTTT. Residues: CASSYFFGGGSNQPQHF.

This clonotype was counted only a few times. The chain links TRBV29-1 to TRBJ1-1; 9 bases agree with TRBD1. This CDR3 is 14 amino acids long. The germline CDR1 and CDR2 sequences are SQVTM and ANQGSEA. Trimming removed 6 bases from V and 4 bases from J; junction bases left unmatched: 9. The DNA for the CDR3 is TGCAGCGTCCGAAAGACAGGGGGGGGCACTGAAGCTTTCTTT. Translated, it gives CSVRKTGGGTEAFF. The complete variable domain, with remaining parts taken from reference TRBV29-1 and TRBJ1-1, reads SAVISQKPSRDICQRGTSLTIQCQVDSQVTMMFWYRQQPGQSLTLIATANQGSEATYESGFVIDKFPISRPNLTFSTLTVSNMSPEDSSIYLCSVRKTGGGTEAFFGQGTRLTVV.

This clonotype has just a few counts. The gene calls are TRBV5-4 and TRBJ2-5; D is perhaps TRBD2 (5 bases). Germline CDR1 is SGHNT and CDR2 is YYREEE (reference sequence). The CDR3 loop spans 15 amino acids. V gave up 1 base and J gave up 2 bases, with 12 bases separating them. CDR3 sequence: CASSLRSTGQETQYF. In nucleotides, the CDR3 is TGTGCCAGCAGCTTGCGGTCCACGGGGCAAGAGACCCAGTACTTC.

Only a few counts were recorded for this clonotype. The chain recombines TRBV5-1 with TRBJ2-5, with D possibly TRBD2 on 6 matching bases. The CDR3 has 16 amino acids. Germline CDR1 reads SGHRS; CDR2 reads YFSETQ. V lost 0 bases and J 2 bases, leaving 14 bases between the germline ends. The CDR3 reads CASSLGPGGRQETQYF. The CDR3, as DNA: TGCGCCAGCAGCTTGGGACCCGGGGGTAGACAAGAGACCCAGTACTTC.